This T cell receptor beta chain stems from a study of T cells after yellow fever vaccination. General study points: Contaminating bulk clonotypes could be abundant in FACS-sorted repertoires.

Using its own MiXCR run on the 5' RACE reads, TCRdb lists one record per CDR3 protein. The profile shows 300,000 or so distinct CDR3 sequences, roughly 8.7% of them singletons. This clonotype has a handful of counts. Antigen: not known. The ends were cut back, 1 base at V and 5 bases at J, with 14 bases in the middle. Looked up from germline, CDR1 is SGHTA and CDR2 is FQGNSA. There are 15 residues in the CDR3. This receptor was obtained from a man aged 18 to 29 who received the YFV17D yellow fever vaccine. The chain uses TRBV7-2 and TRBJ2-5, with D perhaps matching TRBD1 or TRBD2 (5 bases each). The material sequenced was CD4+ T cells sorted from PBMCs, taken 5 days after the yellow fever booster vaccination. The CDR3 is CASSLGGTEGETQYF. The CDR3 DNA is TGTGCCAGCAGCTTAGGAGGGACGGAAGGGGAGACCCAGTACTTC.